Each of the 30 T cell receptor beta chains below was sequenced from the same sample in a study of CD8 T cells in Susac syndrome (dated by TCRdb to about 2019). Libraries were made using the immunoSEQ multiplex PCR assay. RNA was extracted using the RNeasy kit, and roughly 0.5 to 1 microgram was reverse transcribed with random hexamers. TCRdb reanalyzed the raw reads on its own, using fastp at Q25 for trimming and MiXCR for clone calling, and kept in-frame beta chains. Merged by CDR3 protein, the rows form single entries marked with the most common genes and DNA. The sample includes approximately 280,000 distinct CDR3 sequences, with roughly 81% observed a single time. Together, the top ten hold approximately 0.12% of the sample. Sample: CD8+ T cells from PBMCs. Source of these receptors: a human donor with multiple sclerosis.

V and J are TRBV7-9 and TRBJ1-5, with TRBD1 matching 10 bases. CDR1 SEHNR and CDR2 FQNEAQ come from the germline V gene (reference sequence). The V gene end was trimmed by 6 bases and the J gene end by 6 bases; junction bases not matched to a gene: 5. The CDR3 length is 14 residues. The CDR3 spells CASSGQGDGQPQHF. Written as DNA, the CDR3 is TGTGCCAGCAGTGGACAGGGGGACGGTCAGCCCCAGCATTTT.

The chain has TRBV27 and TRBJ1-2; TRBD1 aligns across 7 bases. The germline CDR1 and CDR2 sequences are MNHEY and SMNVEV (reference sequence). V lost 1 base, J lost 8 bases, and 10 bases stayed unmatched. The CDR3 length is 15 residues. CDR3 protein: CASSLWPTGPGGYTF. In DNA form, the CDR3 reads TGTGCCAGCAGTTTATGGCCGACAGGGCCAGGCGGCTACACCTTC.

This chain joins TRBV10-3 and TRBJ2-7; D remains unclear. V lost 5 bases and J 0 bases, leaving 17 bases between the germline ends. Germline CDR1 and CDR2: ENHRY and SYGVKD. The length of the CDR3 is 16 residues. CDR3 region: CAISLSTVRSSYEQYF. The CDR3 DNA is TGTGCCATCAGTCTTTCTACGGTGCGGAGCTCCTACGAGCAGTACTTC.

V is TRBV11-2 and J is TRBJ2-2; 7 bases align to TRBD2. The CDR3 contains 15 residues. V lost 3 bases, J lost 7 bases, and 8 bases stayed unmatched. Germline loops: CDR1 SGHAT, CDR2 FQNNGV. The CDR3 coding sequence is TGTGCCAGCAGCTTTCTGGCGGGAGTAGTCGGGGAGCTGTTTTTT. Its protein product is CASSFLAGVVGELFF.

This clonotype occurred a few times. The genes are TRBV12-3 or TRBV12-4 and TRBJ2-7; TRBD1 agrees at 8 bases. This CDR3 is built from 16 residues. The J segment lost 2 bases and the V segment lost 7 bases, leaving 13 bases of the junction unmatched. CDR3 bases: TGTGCCAGCACCGCTGGACAGGGTCAGTCCGCCTACGAGCAGTACTTC. As protein: CASTAGQGQSAYEQYF.

The rearrangement links TRBV9 to TRBJ1-1, with D unresolved. The length of the CDR3 is 15 residues. Trimming stripped 0 bases from V and 1 base from J, with 10 bases between. CDR1 and CDR2 from the germline V gene are SGDLS and YYNGEE. DNA for the CDR3: TGTGCCAGCAGCGTAGCCGTTTCAGGGAACACTGAAGCTTTCTTT. Its translation is CASSVAVSGNTEAFF.

The gene calls are TRBV12-3 or TRBV12-4 and TRBJ2-5; D unresolved. Trimming pared 8 bases from V and 5 bases from J, leaving 12 bases between. The CDR3 consists of 12 residues. Here the CDR3 DNA reads TGTGCCAGCGTCGAGATAGGCGAGACCCAGTACTTC. It specifies CASVEIGETQYF.

The chain is built from TRBV28 and TRBJ2-3, with TRBD1 matching 12 bases. The CDR3 is made up of 16 amino acids. Trimming cost V 2 bases and J 5 bases; bases outside gene matches: 5. Looked up from germline, CDR1 is MDHEN and CDR2 is SYDVKM. In DNA form, the CDR3 reads TGTGCCAGCAGTTTAACCGGGACAGGGGGCGTAGATACGCAGTATTTT. Translated: CASSLTGTGGVDTQYF.

This chain links TRBV5-6 with TRBJ2-6; unclear D gene. This CDR3 is built from 16 residues. Germline CDR1 SGHDT, CDR2 YYEEEE. Trimming pared 1 base from V and 0 bases from J, leaving 8 bases between. CDR3 bases: TGTGCCAGCAGCTTGAGTCCCCACTCTGGGGCCAACGTCCTGACTTTC. As protein: CASSLSPHSGANVLTF.

The V call is TRBV9, the J call TRBJ2-6; 10 nucleotides align to TRBD2. The germline V gene has CDR1 SGDLS and CDR2 YYNGEE. Unmatched junction bases numbered 3, after V lost 0 bases and J lost 0 bases. The length of the CDR3 is 18 residues. This chain's CDR3 is CASSVVASGSSGANVLTF. The CDR3 DNA reads TGTGCCAGCAGCGTAGTGGCTAGCGGGAGCTCTGGGGCCAACGTCCTGACTTTC.

The rearrangement uses TRBV5-1 and TRBJ2-7, with 8 bases identical to TRBD1. The CDR3 has 15 amino acids. Germline V gene sequence: CDR1 SGHRS, CDR2 YFSETQ. V lost 6 bases to trimming and J lost 2 bases; unmatched junction nucleotides: 10. The CDR3 DNA is TGCGCCAGCACCGAAGCCGGACAGGGAGCCTACGAGCAGTACTTC. Its protein is CASTEAGQGAYEQYF. The whole variable domain, remainder taken from reference TRBV5-1 and TRBJ2-7, is KAGVTQTPRYLIKTRGQQVTLSCSPISGHRSVSWYQQTPGQGLQFLFEYFSETQRNKGNFPGRFSGRQFSNSRSEMNVSTLELGDSALYLCASTEAGQGAYEQYFGPGTRLTVT.

The chain couples TRBV6-5 to TRBJ2-1; 7 bases match TRBD1. V lost 4 bases to trimming and J lost 7 bases; unmatched junction nucleotides: 10. CDR3 size: 15 residues. Germline V CDR1 and CDR2: MNHEY, SVGAGI. The CDR3 DNA sequence: TGTGCCAGCAGTTCCGACAGGGAGCTAGGGAATGAGCAGTTCTTC. Translation gives CASSSDRELGNEQFF.

The genes are TRBV7-9 and TRBJ1-1; no firm D call. Trimming took 10 bases from V and 1 from J, leaving 7 bases between them. Germline CDR1 and CDR2: SEHNR and FQNEAQ (reference sequence). The CDR3 has 11 amino acids. DNA for the CDR3: TGTGCCATCCTGGAGAACACTGAAGCTTTCTTT. Translation gives CAILENTEAFF.

The chain is built from TRBV29-1 and TRBJ1-1; TRBD1 matches at 7 bases. The CDR3 is 14 residues long. CDR1 and CDR2 (germline): SQVTM, ANQGSEA. J gave up 5 bases and V 7 bases, and 13 bases lay outside the gene matches. Written as DNA, the CDR3 is TGCAGCGCTCAGGGGGAGGTGAAGTCAACTGAAGCTTTCTTT. Amino acid sequence: CSAQGEVKSTEAFF.

In this sample, this clonotype turned up once. The chain employs TRBV29-1 and TRBJ2-7, with 8 bases identical to TRBD2. Germline V lookup: CDR1 SQVTM, CDR2 ANQGSEA. The V gene end was trimmed by 7 bases and the J gene end by 4 bases; junction bases not matched to a gene: 3. The CDR3 covers 11 residues. The CDR3 region is CSGREGYEQYF. The CDR3, as DNA: TGCAGCGGACGGGAGGGTTACGAGCAGTACTTC.

A single count supports this clonotype. V gene TRBV7-8 combines with J gene TRBJ2-2; D possibly corresponds to TRBD1 (6 bases). The V gene's germline CDR1 is SGHVS and CDR2 FQNEAQ. This CDR3 comprises 16 residues. Trimming shortened V by 0 bases and J by 3 bases, and 11 bases separated the two germline ends. The CDR3 is CASSLAARGYTGELFF. In DNA, the CDR3 is TGTGCCAGCAGCTTAGCAGCCAGGGGATACACCGGGGAGCTGTTTTTT.

In this sample, this clonotype turned up once. The chain couples TRBV7-9 to TRBJ2-1; 7 positions agree with TRBD1. Trimming removed 8 bases from V and 0 bases from J; junction bases left unmatched: 13. CDR1 is SEHNR, CDR2 FQNEAQ, per germline (reference sequence). CDR3 length: 17 amino acids. CDR3 nucleotides: TGTGCCAGCCCTGGAGGTCCGACAGGGAGCTCCTACAATGAGCAGTTCTTC. It yields the protein CASPGGPTGSSYNEQFF.

The V and J genes are TRBV12-3 or TRBV12-4 and TRBJ1-3, with D perhaps TRBD1 (5 bases). CDR3 length equals 16 residues. V gave up 0 bases and J gave up 0 bases, with 9 bases separating them. CDR3 protein: CASSLAGLLSGNTIYF. CDR3 nucleotides: TGTGCCAGCAGTTTAGCGGGACTTCTCTCTGGAAACACCATATATTTT.

J is TRBJ2-1 and V is TRBV24-1; no firm D call. Trimming stripped 4 bases from V and 0 bases from J, with 9 bases between. CDR3 size: 15 residues. Germline loops: CDR1 KGHDR, CDR2 SFDVKD. Here the CDR3 reads CATSEPRSSYNEQFF. The DNA of the CDR3 is TGTGCCACCAGTGAACCCAGGAGCTCCTACAATGAGCAGTTCTTC.

V is TRBV27 and J is TRBJ2-7; 8 bases are shared with TRBD1. The CDR3 contains 15 residues. Per the germline V gene, CDR1 is MNHEY and CDR2 is SMNVEV (reference sequence). The V and J ends lost 6 bases and 2 bases, in that order; junction bases with no gene match: 9. The CDR3 loop is CASRQDREDAYEQYF. CDR3 nucleotide sequence: TGTGCCAGCAGGCAGGACAGGGAGGATGCCTACGAGCAGTACTTC.

The rearrangement links TRBV5-5 to TRBJ1-3, with 7 positions matching TRBD1. J gave up 9 bases and V 2 bases, and 14 bases lay outside the gene matches. Germline V gives CDR1 SGHKS, CDR2 YYEKEE (reference sequence). CDR3 length: 16 amino acids. This CDR3 reads CASSLGQADPWVTIYF. The CDR3 coding sequence is TGTGCCAGCAGCTTAGGACAGGCGGACCCCTGGGTCACCATATATTTT.

The CDR3 nucleotides read TGTGCCAGCAGCCAAGAGAGGAGAGGGGATGAAAAACTGTTTTTT. The encoded protein is CASSQERRGDEKLFF. V is TRBV14 and J is TRBJ1-4; a possible D gene is TRBD1 (5 bases). The CDR3 runs 15 residues. V was shortened by 0 bases and J by 6 bases, with 11 bases between the two germline ends. Germline V gene lookup returns CDR1 SGHDN and CDR2 FVKESK.

The table lists this clonotype with a count of one. CDR3 sequence reads: CAISESQPVGTDTQYF. The CDR3 coding sequence is TGTGCCATCAGTGAGTCTCAGCCGGTGGGCACAGATACGCAGTATTTT. This chain links TRBV10-3 with TRBJ2-3; D is uncertain. The V gene lost 0 bases and the J gene lost 1 base, with 11 bases spanning the gap. Germline CDR1 reads ENHRY; CDR2 reads SYGVKD. The CDR3 is 16 residues long.

The chain combines TRBV28 with TRBJ2-6; D is undetermined. Germline assignment: CDR1 MDHEN and CDR2 SYDVKM. V dropped 8 bases and J dropped 9 bases, with 20 bases sitting between them. The CDR3 runs to 15 residues. The CDR3 spells CASRPPTLYGNVLTF. In DNA form, the CDR3 reads TGTGCCAGCCGACCACCGACACTCTATGGCAACGTCCTGACTTTC.

The V gene is TRBV9, the J gene TRBJ2-1, with 10 nucleotides matching TRBD2. CDR1 is SGDLS and CDR2 is YYNGEE in the germline V gene. V shed 4 bases, J shed 8 bases, and the junction held 9 bases outside the gene matches. The CDR3 sequence is 15 residues long. The CDR3 loop is CASSPSGRAHYEQFF. The DNA of the CDR3 is TGTGCCAGCAGCCCGAGCGGGAGGGCCCACTATGAGCAGTTCTTC.

CDR3 nucleotides: TGCGCCAGCAGCCAAAGGCCAGGGGTCGCGACCCAGTACTTC. It translates to CASSQRPGVATQYF. The chain joins TRBV4-1 to TRBJ2-5, with a weak D call TRBD1 (6 bases). CDR3 length: 14 amino acids. V lost 2 bases and J 7 bases, leaving 14 bases between the germline ends. Germline V gene sequence: CDR1 MGHRA, CDR2 YSYEKL.

The chain joins TRBV20-1 to TRBJ2-7, with 7 bases that match TRBD1. Germline CDR1 and CDR2: DFQATT and SNEGSKA (reference sequence). The length of the CDR3 is 14 residues. V shed 4 bases and J 5 bases; nucleotides not matched to a gene: 11. The DNA of the CDR3 is TGCAGTGCTACCCCGGAGACAGGGCAGGACGAGCAGTACTTC. Translation gives CSATPETGQDEQYF.

The genes are TRBV27 and TRBJ2-6, with D hard to call. Trimming took 4 bases from V and 2 from J, leaving 12 bases between them. The CDR3 is 16 residues long. Germline assignment: CDR1 MNHEY and CDR2 SMNVEV (reference sequence). In DNA form, the CDR3 reads TGTGCCAGCAGTTCCCTCGTTAGGGCTGGGGCCAACGTCCTGACTTTC. It is translated as CASSSLVRAGANVLTF.

This clonotype was counted a single time. This chain joins TRBV11-2 and TRBJ1-6; 9 bases agree with TRBD1. Germline trimming cut 4 bases from V and 4 bases from J; bases unmatched to any gene: 11. The CDR3 length is 18 residues. CDR1 and CDR2 from the germline V gene are SGHAT and FQNNGV. Here the CDR3 DNA reads TGTGCCAGCAGCTGGGGACAGGGCCGCAGGGGATATAATTCACCCCTCCACTTT. This sequence encodes CASSWGQGRRGYNSPLHF.

The chain has TRBV7-8 and TRBJ2-7; tentatively, D is TRBD1 or TRBD2 (5 bases each). Germline V gene lookup returns CDR1 SGHVS and CDR2 FQNEAQ. Trimming cost V 3 bases and J 0 bases, with 18 bases left between them. The CDR3 sequence is 17 residues long. The CDR3 sequence is CASSLPKLGAPSYEQYF. The CDR3 region has the DNA TGTGCCAGCAGCTTGCCTAAACTAGGGGCGCCCTCCTACGAGCAGTACTTC.